This TCR beta chain derives from a study of T cell responses to AZD1222 COVID-19 vaccine. Overall study findings and caveats: The repertoires were collected only after the peak T cell response. The sample set comprised mostly white British donors with more females, and clonal diversity was possibly underestimated. Rises in breadth and depth of Spike-specific TCRs came after two AZD1222 doses.

The CDR3 is made up of 18 amino acids. Germline CDR1 SGHRS, CDR2 YFSETQ. With 0 bases removed from V and 2 bases from J, the gap between germline ends came to 18 bases. Comments on this clone: The antigen is undetermined.

Measured with immunoSEQ multiplex PCR; TCRdb has only the in-frame clones, and not every one. This sample has 150,000 to 200,000 clones, with 80% to 90% found just once. The receptor comes from an adult in good health. Sequencing used peripheral blood, obtained on day 0 of AZD1222 vaccination. The rearrangement joins TRBV5-1 to TRBJ1-3; no reliable D call. CDR3 protein: CASSLEDWVKGTGNTIYF. The DNA for the CDR3 is TGCGCCAGCAGCTTGGAAGATTGGGTAAAGGGCACTGGAAACACCATATATTTT.